This T cell receptor beta chain was found in a study of OX40 agonist ivuxolimab in advanced cancers. Study overall: Ivuxolimab is a fully human IgG2 antibody that activates OX40 (CD134). People who had prior anti-PD-1, anti-PD-L1 or anti-CTLA-4 therapy could take part, and 35% to 50% had some.

V lost 4 bases and J lost 7; bases outside the gene matches: 8. Per germline, CDR1 SGHNT and CDR2 YYREEE (reference sequence). The CDR3 extends over 15 amino acids. Repertoires were generated with immunoSEQ multiplex PCR, while TCRdb's copy carries only in-frame clones and drops some. The table has about 38,000 clones, 89% seen once. The material sequenced was CD4+ or CD8+ T cells sorted from blood, taken in a trial of the OX40 agonist ivuxolimab. The chain joins TRBV5-4 to TRBJ2-1, with 10 positions matching TRBD1. This TCR derives from an adult with an advanced solid tumor such as melanoma, head and neck, liver or kidney cancer. The CDR3 coding sequence is TGTGCCAGCAGCCTACCGGGACAGGGGTTAAATGAGCAGTTCTTC. It yields the protein CASSLPGQGLNEQFF.